The 27 T cell receptor beta chains listed next were all sequenced from one sample in a study of T cells in Graves' hyperthyroidism and ophthalmopathy. TCR beta CDR3 region amplification was performed from RNA transcripts. A set of HTBI primers served as the primers for a first-round RT-PCR of the TCR CDR3. TCRdb independently ran MiXCR on the multiplex PCR reads; one entry per CDR3 protein. This table has over 700,000 distinct CDR3 sequences, 35% appearing once. The specimen sequenced was blood. The receptors come from a woman aged 40 to 50 with Graves' hyperthyroidism.

This clonotype appeared a few times. DNA for the CDR3: TGCGCCAGCAGCCAAGATAGGGGCAGGAACTATGGCTACACCTTC. Translating gives CASSQDRGRNYGYTF. The V and J genes are TRBV4-3 and TRBJ1-2; TRBD1 is a possible D gene (5 bases). Germline V CDR1 and CDR2: LGHNA, YSLEER. V dropped 0 bases and J dropped 2 bases, with 10 bases sitting between them. The CDR3 has 15 residues.

This chain connects TRBV5-4 to TRBJ1-2, with D unclear. There are 13 residues in the CDR3. In germline, CDR1 is SGHNT, CDR2 YYREEE (reference sequence). V dropped 5 bases and J dropped 4 bases, with 12 bases sitting between them. The CDR3 bases are TGTGCCAGCAGTTTTAACGAGTTCTATGGCTACACCTTC. Protein product: CASSFNEFYGYTF.

This rearrangement joins TRBV7-9 to TRBJ2-2; D may be TRBD2 (5 bases). The CDR3 runs 15 residues. Trimming left V 7 bases short and J 4 bases short, with 16 bases between. Germline CDR1 is SEHNR and CDR2 is FQNEAQ (reference sequence). The DNA for the CDR3 is TGTGCCAGCACCACCGGGGTTTTTGGCACCGGGGAGCTGTTTTTT. Its translation: CASTTGVFGTGELFF.

The V gene is TRBV6-2 or TRBV6-3, the J gene TRBJ2-7, with 7 bases lining up with TRBD1. CDR3 size: 14 residues. CDR1 MNHEY and CDR2 SVGEGT come from the germline V gene. With 5 bases clipped from V and 2 bases from J, the junction kept 6 bases outside the gene matches. CDR3 loop: CASSMTGLTYEQYF. Written as DNA, the CDR3 is TGTGCCAGCAGTATGACAGGGTTAACCTACGAGCAGTACTTC.

The count of this clonotype is one. The genes are TRBV9 and TRBJ2-6; D unresolved. Trimming cost V 4 bases and J 4 bases, with 12 bases left between them. The CDR3 is 15 amino acids. From germline, CDR1 is SGDLS and CDR2 YYNGEE. Here the CDR3 reads CASSPNLAGANVLTF. The CDR3 DNA reads as TGTGCCAGCAGCCCGAACCTCGCGGGGGCCAACGTCCTGACTTTC. Using reference TRBV9 and TRBJ2-6 for the parts outside the CDR3, the full variable domain is DSGVTQTPKHLITATGQRVTLRCSPRSGDLSVYWYQQSLDQGLQFLIQYYNGEERAKGNILERFSAQQFPDLHSELNLSSLELGDSALYFCASSPNLAGANVLTFGAGSRLTVL.

The V gene is TRBV5-6, the J gene TRBJ1-6; D is unresolved. CDR3 size: 13 residues. The germline V gene encodes CDR1 SGHDT and CDR2 YYEEEE. With 2 bases removed from V and 10 bases from J, the gap between germline ends came to 10 bases. CDR3 residues: CASSLMRNSPLHF. In DNA, the CDR3 is TGTGCCAGCAGCTTAATGCGAAACTCACCCCTCCACTTT. The full variable domain, its missing parts supplied by reference TRBV5-6 and TRBJ1-6, is DAGVTQSPTHLIKTRGQQVTLRCSPKSGHDTVSWYQQALGQGPQFIFQYYEEEERQRGNFPDRFSGHQFPNYSSELNVNALLLGDSALYLCASSLMRNSPLHFGNGTRLTVT.

This sequence joins TRBV6-1 and TRBJ1-5; D is possibly TRBD1 (6 bases). V was cut by 8 bases and J by 2 bases, with 19 bases left in between. Germline assignment: CDR1 MNHNS and CDR2 SASEGT. This CDR3 is 16 amino acids long. The CDR3 here is CASAFPTGQGNQPQHF. CDR3 nucleotide sequence: TGTGCCAGCGCTTTCCCGACGGGACAAGGCAATCAGCCCCAGCATTTT.

The chain employs TRBV24-1 and TRBJ2-7, with D possibly matching TRBD2 (6 bases). CDR3 length: 20 residues. Trimming took off 3 bases at V and 5 bases at J, with 31 bases between the two ends. In germline, CDR1 is KGHDR, CDR2 SFDVKD. The CDR3 is CATSDLARAADTGVLHEQYF. The CDR3 DNA is TGTGCCACCAGTGATCTGGCCCGGGCAGCGGACACGGGAGTCTTACACGAGCAGTACTTC.

The chain combines TRBV11-2 with TRBJ1-6; D remains ambiguous. The CDR3 runs to 14 residues. From germline, CDR1 is SGHAT and CDR2 FQNNGV. Trimming took 10 bases from V and 10 from J, leaving 20 bases between them. The DNA of the CDR3 is TGTGCCACCCGATGGGGTGGGGATGGGTCACCCCTCCACTTT. Its translation is CATRWGGDGSPLHF.

A few counts support this clonotype. This chain links TRBV4-3 with TRBJ2-5; TRBD1 aligns across 11 bases. The CDR3 covers 16 residues. Germline trimming cut 1 base from V and 6 bases from J; bases unmatched to any gene: 7. Germline V CDR1 and CDR2: LGHNA, YSLEER. CDR3 nucleotide sequence: TGCGCCAGCAGCCAAGTGGACAGGGGGCTCGATAAGACCCAGTACTTC. Translation: CASSQVDRGLDKTQYF.

To note about this clonotype: Being one base from a much bigger clone, this may be a read error. The chain recombines TRBV6-1 with TRBJ1-4; D is ambiguous. CDR1 and CDR2 from the germline V gene are MNHNS and SASEGT. The CDR3 has 15 amino acids. In nucleotides, the CDR3 is TGTGCCGGCAGCCCCGTCGTTGGGACTAATGAAAAACTGTTTTTT. Translating gives CAGSPVVGTNEKLFF.

This clonotype has at least ten counts. The DNA for the CDR3 is TGTGCCAGCACCCCATCTCTTAACACTGAAGCTTTCTTT. Protein: CASTPSLNTEAFF. V usage is TRBV12-3 or TRBV12-4 and J usage is TRBJ1-1; D uncertain. This CDR3 contains 13 residues. The V end lost 7 bases, the J end lost 2 bases, and 11 bases lay between the germline ends.

This clonotype occurred many times. The V gene is TRBV5-4, the J gene TRBJ1-1; D uncertain. V shed 9 bases and J shed 1 base, with 13 bases lying between them. The germline CDR1 and CDR2 sequences are SGHNT and YYREEE (reference sequence). CDR3 length: 13 amino acids. DNA for the CDR3: TGTGCCACCGCGGGAGGTAGGAACACTGAAGCTTTCTTT. Its protein product is CATAGGRNTEAFF.

This clonotype has just a few counts. This sequence joins TRBV20-1 and TRBJ1-1; D is ambiguous. The germline gives CDR1 DFQATT, CDR2 SNEGSKA (reference sequence). The CDR3 runs to 12 residues. CDR3: CSSRATNTEAFF. CDR3 nucleotides: TGCAGCTCCCGGGCCACAAACACTGAAGCTTTCTTT.

This clonotype was picked up many times. The V call is TRBV7-9, the J call TRBJ1-2; D perhaps matches TRBD1 (5 bases). The CDR3 runs to 14 residues. Trimming left V 4 bases short and J 0 bases short, with 9 bases between. The germline CDR1 and CDR2 sequences are SEHNR and FQNEAQ (reference sequence). The CDR3 DNA follows: TGTGCCAGCAGCTCGACAGAAGCTAACTATGGCTACACCTTC. It yields the protein CASSSTEANYGYTF.

The genes are TRBV29-1 and TRBJ2-2; 8 bases fit TRBD1. Germline V lookup: CDR1 SQVTM, CDR2 ANQGSEA. The CDR3 has 16 amino acids. Unmatched junction bases numbered 11, after V lost 4 bases and J lost 4 bases. CDR3 sequence (DNA): TGCAGCGTTGTGCCAGGGGGCGGTGGCGGCACCGGGGAGCTGTTTTTT. It translates to CSVVPGGGGGTGELFF.

The rearrangement joins TRBV10-1 to TRBJ2-3; 8 nucleotides line up with TRBD1. CDR3 length: 15 amino acids. Per the germline V gene, CDR1 is WNHNN and CDR2 is SYGVQD (reference sequence). V shed 4 bases and J 6 bases; nucleotides not matched to a gene: 9. The CDR3 sequence: CASSVGTGTPDTQYF. CDR3 nucleotide sequence: TGCGCCAGCAGTGTTGGGACAGGCACCCCCGATACGCAGTATTTT.

This clonotype was seen repeatedly, ten times or more. This sequence joins TRBV9 and TRBJ2-5, with TRBD2 as a possible D gene (6 bases). Germline assignment: CDR1 SGDLS and CDR2 YYNGEE. CDR3 length equals 13 residues. The germline V and J ends were trimmed by 4 bases and 7 bases, with 14 bases remaining between them. CDR3 in DNA: TGTGCCAGCAGCCCTCCGGGACTTTCGACCCAGTACTTC. Protein: CASSPPGLSTQYF.

In nucleotides, the CDR3 is TGTGCCAGTACAGGGCCTCCTCGGTTTGGCTACACCTTC. It encodes CASTGPPRFGYTF. This chain connects TRBV12-3 or TRBV12-4 to TRBJ1-2; maybe TRBD1 (6 bases). Trimming pared 9 bases from V and 7 bases from J, leaving 18 bases between. This CDR3 is 13 amino acids long.

The sample holds many counts of this clonotype. The V call is TRBV7-8, the J call TRBJ2-7; 7 nucleotides line up with TRBD1. This CDR3 comprises 14 residues. Germline V gene data show CDR1 as SGHVS and CDR2 as FQNEAQ. V gave up 7 bases and J gave up 5 bases; unmatched junction bases: 11. This CDR3 is CASTPGGPRDEQYF. CDR3 sequence (DNA): TGTGCCAGCACCCCAGGGGGTCCTCGGGACGAGCAGTACTTC.

This clonotype appeared many times. The chain is built from TRBV5-1 and TRBJ1-1; D remains unclear. The germline gives CDR1 SGHRS, CDR2 YFSETQ. V lost 0 bases to trimming and J lost 7 bases, with 10 bases between them. The CDR3 consists of 13 residues. CDR3 region: CASSLATGYEAFF. In nucleotides, the CDR3 is TGCGCCAGCAGCTTGGCCACTGGTTATGAAGCTTTCTTT.

This clonotype was picked up a small number of times. V gene TRBV7-2 combines with J gene TRBJ1-1; TRBD1 matches at 11 bases. This CDR3 has 13 amino acids. V was clipped by 5 bases and J by 7 bases; unmatched bases: 3. Germline CDR1 is SGHTA and CDR2 is FQGNSA. The CDR3 sequence is CASSRGQGDEAFF. The CDR3 nucleotides read TGTGCCAGCAGCCGGGGACAGGGGGATGAAGCTTTCTTT.

The V gene is TRBV7-9, the J gene TRBJ1-2; no definite D call. The CDR3 length is 16 residues. Germline CDR1 is SEHNR and CDR2 is FQNEAQ (reference sequence). V lost 2 bases and J lost 4, with 17 bases in between. The DNA for the CDR3 is TGTGCCAGCAGCTTATCCATCCCCCCGCGTGGCTATGGCTACACCTTC. This codes for CASSLSIPPRGYGYTF.

This clonotype was detected many times. V gene TRBV19 combines with J gene TRBJ1-2; the match to TRBD1 covers 7 bases. The CDR3 has 15 amino acids. The V segment lost 6 bases and the J segment 2 bases; nucleotides outside the gene matches: 9. The V gene's germline CDR1 is LNHDA and CDR2 SQIVND (reference sequence). The CDR3 is CASSNPTGTNYGYTF. CDR3 nucleotides: TGTGCCAGTAGCAACCCGACAGGGACCAACTATGGCTACACCTTC.

The V call is TRBV25-1, the J call TRBJ1-2, with 12 bases identical to TRBD1. With 5 bases clipped from V and 7 bases from J, the junction kept 14 bases outside the gene matches. The CDR3 extends over 17 amino acids. In germline, CDR1 is MGHDK, CDR2 SYGVNS. DNA for the CDR3: TGTGCCAGCAGTAGGGGTACCGGGACAGGGGGCTACGGTGGCTACACCTTC. This sequence encodes CASSRGTGTGGYGGYTF.

This sequence joins TRBV13 and TRBJ2-7, with D perhaps TRBD2 (7 bases). The CDR3 runs 15 residues. Trimming cost V 5 bases and J 5 bases, with 19 bases left between them. Germline V gene lookup returns CDR1 PRHDT and CDR2 FYEKMQ (reference sequence). In DNA, the CDR3 is TGTGCCAGCAGCCTCCTAGGGGGGGGGCAAAACGAGCAGTACTTC. Its translation is CASSLLGGGQNEQYF.

The rearrangement links TRBV4-1 to TRBJ2-5, with D maybe TRBD2 (5 bases). Trimming pared 0 bases from V and 5 bases from J, leaving 16 bases between. Germline-derived CDR1 and CDR2 are MGHRA and YSYEKL. The CDR3 runs 16 residues. CDR3 region: CASSQDRSGMRETQYF. CDR3 DNA: TGCGCCAGCAGCCAAGATAGATCGGGAATGAGGGAGACCCAGTACTTC.